This note documents a single T cell receptor beta chain sequence. No cognate antigen has been identified for it. It has no much larger one-base neighbor in the sample; base qualities were not kept. These data are taken from a study of monozygotic twins with cystic fibrosis (dated by TCRdb to about 2021). About the investigation overall: Three micrograms of fragmented DNA went through 15 PCR cycles to produce barcoded libraries. Twins were ranked among roughly 1,000 cohort participants for weight-for-height and FEVPerc (FEV1 disease centile) on the day of blood sampling. To assess genetic influence on V and J gene usage, the study compared TCR beta repertoires within and across 16 monozygotic twin pairs with cystic fibrosis. Data for three of the twin pairs had already been reported earlier in a different context. Made up mostly of children and adolescents, the cohort included ten female and six male twin pairs ranging in age from about 2.0 to 40 years, with a median of about 8.6 years. What the work shows at the level of the full study, not this receptor alone: Simpson clonality was generally low (median around 0.01), suggesting a naive-dominated repertoire, with higher clonality in the most severely affected patients. Significantly higher nucleotide-identical clonotype sharing was observed within monozygotic CF twin pairs than between unrelated CF individuals (P = 0.000026, Mann-Whitney). V gene usage was most similar to the co-twin in 13 of 16 pairs, and J usage was most similar to the co-twin in 8 of 16 pairs, which suggests genetic constraints. No association turned up between shared CDR3 numbers and age, concordance or disease severity, and the cohort was small.

The twin pairs came from the European Cystic Fibrosis Twin and Sibling Study Cohort, which recruited patients from over a hundred CF clinics across 14 European countries. Both zygosity and CFTR genotype were checked in-house, and zygosity was tested with multiplex PCR across nine short tandem repeat loci. Peripheral blood was sampled from each twin, and clinical parameters were recorded on the day of blood sampling. Genomic DNA was isolated from peripheral blood cells with phenol/chloroform and kept in TE buffer at 4 degrees C. A distance of 9 bases separates the germline ends of V and J, which lose 0 bases and 4 bases respectively. Sequences LGHNA (CDR1) and YSLEER (CDR2) are obtained from the germline V gene. The CDR3 holds 14 amino acids from the cysteine to the phenylalanine. The read is trimmed to its CDR3 DNA, 42 bases read in frame from base 1. Following the manufacturer's instructions, the researchers used the immunoSEQ immune profiling system to amplify TCR beta CDR3 regions via multiplex PCR. Sequencing was performed on an Illumina NextSeq system. The original pipeline was this. The immunoSEQ Analyzer platform handled processing of the sequence data, and clonality was calculated by taking the square root of Simpson's index of productive rearrangements. Similarity in V and J usage was quantified by Jensen-Shannon distance, and CDR3 generation probabilities were calculated with OLGA. The immuneACCESS database (August 2020) and VDJdb (December 2020) were searched for shared CDR3 sequences. Drawn from immuneACCESS, this table holds only the in-frame rearrangements with V and J called that TCRdb kept. Clones are partly lost; checked studies trace under half to an unresolved V gene and leave the rest unexplained. V and J calls and clone size come straight from that table; D and trimming were deduced from the DNA. This sample comprises around 34,000 clones, 92% of them detected only once. The ten biggest clones cover around 0.99% of the sample.

The sequence is built from TRBV4-3 and TRBJ1-2, with TRBD1 perhaps the D gene, on 6 matching bases. This TCR was recovered from a girl aged 2 to 10 with cystic fibrosis. The sequenced sample was blood. The encoded CDR3 is CASSQDKTGYGYTF. The DNA is TGCGCCAGCAGCCAAGATAAGACAGGCTATGGCTACACCTTC.